One sample yielded the 14 T cell receptor beta chains listed below, sequenced in a study of blood T cell repertoires in COVID-19. The repertoire was sequenced with immunoSEQ multiplex PCR; TCRdb's copy has only in-frame clones and lacks some. The table shows about 250,000 clones, with 70% to 90% occurring only once. The sequencing input was peripheral blood. The receptors were gathered from a young woman with COVID-19, enrolled during active disease.

The chain joins TRBV29-1 to TRBJ2-3, with D perhaps TRBD1 (6 bases). CDR3 length: 14 amino acids. V lost 0 bases and J 3 bases, leaving 10 bases between the germline ends. CDR1 and CDR2 from the germline V gene are SQVTM and ANQGSEA. The CDR3 sequence: CSVEDPRGTDTQYF. DNA for the CDR3: TGCAGCGTTGAAGATCCGAGGGGGACAGATACGCAGTATTTT.

This clone was counted a few times. The chain joins TRBV19 to TRBJ2-1; TRBD2 matches at 7 bases. The CDR3 has 15 residues. J was trimmed by 6 bases and V by 4 bases; bases with no gene match: 9. CDR1 is LNHDA and CDR2 is SQIVND in the germline V gene (reference sequence). CDR3 bases: TGTGCCAGTAGTACCCAAGCGGGAACCATCAATGAGCAGTTCTTC. The encoded protein is CASSTQAGTINEQFF.

The chain is built from TRBV13 and TRBJ1-3; TRBD1 matches 12 bases. The V and J ends lost 5 bases and 2 bases, in that order; junction bases with no gene match: 7. The germline V gene encodes CDR1 PRHDT and CDR2 FYEKMQ (reference sequence). This CDR3 region has 17 residues. The CDR3 here is CASSPQGQGAPGNTIYF. The CDR3 DNA reads as TGTGCCAGCAGCCCTCAGGGACAGGGGGCCCCTGGAAACACCATATATTTT.

A few counts support this clone. V is TRBV6-2 or TRBV6-3 and J is TRBJ1-1; D unresolved. This CDR3 spans 14 amino acids. V shed 2 bases and J shed 3 bases, with 10 bases lying between them. CDR1 and CDR2 from the germline V gene are MNHEY and SVGEGT. The CDR3 spells CASSYGTYDTEAFF. The CDR3 region has the DNA TGTGCCAGCAGTTACGGTACCTACGACACTGAAGCTTTCTTT.

The chain employs TRBV27 and TRBJ1-4, with D perhaps TRBD1 (5 bases). Trimming left V 5 bases short and J 8 bases short, with 21 bases between. There are 16 residues in the CDR3. In germline, CDR1 is MNHEY, CDR2 SMNVEV (reference sequence). The CDR3 DNA reads as TGTGCCAGCAGTGCACCTCCAGGGTTCTCAAGCGAAAAACTGTTTTTT. Encoded protein: CASSAPPGFSSEKLFF.

The chain links TRBV7-9 to TRBJ2-5; D not certain. Trimming stripped 5 bases from V and 0 bases from J, with 13 bases between. CDR1 and CDR2 (germline): SEHNR, FQNEAQ (reference sequence). The CDR3 consists of 15 residues. CDR3 sequence reads: CASSPDQAYQETQYF. As DNA, the CDR3 is TGTGCCAGCAGCCCTGATCAAGCGTACCAAGAGACCCAGTACTTC.

The chain couples TRBV2 to TRBJ2-7, with TRBD1 identical over 12 bases. V was clipped by 5 bases and J by 9 bases; unmatched bases: 11. The germline V gene has CDR1 SNHLY and CDR2 FYNNEI. There are 15 residues in the CDR3. CDR3 in amino acids: CASSPSSGTGGGQYV. CDR3 in DNA: TGTGCCAGCAGTCCCTCCTCCGGGACAGGGGGCGGGCAGTACGTC.

V and J are TRBV4-1 and TRBJ1-2; D might be TRBD1 (6 bases). V was clipped by 1 base and J by 8 bases, with 14 bases between them. The CDR3 spans 14 residues. The V gene's germline CDR1 is MGHRA and CDR2 YSYEKL. CDR3 nucleotide sequence: TGCGCCAGCAGCCAAGGGGGGGGCGAGGCGGGCTACACCTTC. The encoded protein is CASSQGGGEAGYTF.

The chain is built from TRBV11-3 and TRBJ2-1; D might be TRBD1 (5 bases). V dropped 2 bases and J dropped 0 bases, with 8 bases sitting between them. Germline CDR1 SGHNT, CDR2 YENEEA. The CDR3 is made up of 15 amino acids. The CDR3, as DNA: TGTGCCAGCAGCTTATTAAGGGGCTCCTACAATGAGCAGTTCTTC. It is translated as CASSLLRGSYNEQFF.

The chain combines TRBV7-2 with TRBJ2-1, with TRBD1 identical over 7 bases. CDR1 and CDR2 (germline): SGHTA, FQGNSA. J was trimmed by 8 bases and V by 6 bases; bases with no gene match: 7. This CDR3 comprises 13 residues. Here the CDR3 DNA reads TGTGCCAGCAGGTCCGACAGGGTTGATGAGCAGTTCTTC. This gives the protein CASRSDRVDEQFF.

This clone occurred once. The J gene is TRBJ1-2, the V gene TRBV12-3 or TRBV12-4, with D possibly matching TRBD1 (6 bases). The V end was cut by 2 bases, the J end by 7 bases, with 8 bases between. CDR3 length equals 12 residues. The CDR3 protein is CASSLTGPGYTF. For the CDR3, the DNA is TGTGCCAGCAGTTTAACAGGGCCTGGCTACACCTTC.

The CDR3 bases are TGTGCCTCGAGCGGGGGGGGCACAGATACGCAGTATTTT. The encoded protein is CASSGGGTDTQYF. The chain uses TRBV28 and TRBJ2-3, with 10 nucleotides matching TRBD2. V was clipped by 11 bases and J by 1 base; unmatched bases: 3. The CDR3 is 13 amino acids. Per the germline V gene, CDR1 is MDHEN and CDR2 is SYDVKM.

The chain links TRBV5-6 to TRBJ1-3, with 7 bases lining up with TRBD1. The length of the CDR3 is 12 residues. The trim removed 2 bases at V and 13 bases at J, leaving 6 bases unmatched. Germline V gene data show CDR1 as SGHDT and CDR2 as YYEEEE. The DNA of the CDR3 is TGTGCCAGCAGCTTTGGACAGGTCGATATATATTTT. Its protein product is CASSFGQVDIYF.

This sequence joins TRBV5-1 and TRBJ2-5, with TRBD2 as a possible D gene (5 bases). V shed 0 bases and J shed 5 bases, with 14 bases lying between them. Per the germline V gene, CDR1 is SGHRS and CDR2 is YFSETQ. The CDR3 consists of 15 residues. The CDR3 coding sequence is TGCGCCAGCAGCTTGGATGTGGGAAGGGAGGAGACCCAGTACTTC. It is translated as CASSLDVGREETQYF. Combining the CDR3 with reference TRBV5-1 and TRBJ2-5 gives the whole variable domain KAGVTQTPRYLIKTRGQQVTLSCSPISGHRSVSWYQQTPGQGLQFLFEYFSETQRNKGNFPGRFSGRQFSNSRSEMNVSTLELGDSALYLCASSLDVGREETQYFGPGTRLLVL.